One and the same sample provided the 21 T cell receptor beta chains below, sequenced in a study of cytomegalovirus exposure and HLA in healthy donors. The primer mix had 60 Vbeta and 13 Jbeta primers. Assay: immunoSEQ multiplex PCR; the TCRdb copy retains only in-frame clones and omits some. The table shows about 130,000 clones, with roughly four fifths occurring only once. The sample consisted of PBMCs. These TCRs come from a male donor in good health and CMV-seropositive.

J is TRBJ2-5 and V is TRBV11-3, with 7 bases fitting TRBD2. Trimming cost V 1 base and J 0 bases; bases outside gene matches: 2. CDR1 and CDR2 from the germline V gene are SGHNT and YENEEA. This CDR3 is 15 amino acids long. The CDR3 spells CASSLAGGNQETQYF. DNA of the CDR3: TGTGCCAGCAGCTTAGCGGGAGGCAACCAAGAGACCCAGTACTTC. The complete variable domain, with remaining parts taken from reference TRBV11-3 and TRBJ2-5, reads EAGVVQSPRYKIIEKKQPVAFWCNPISGHNTLYWYLQNLGQGPELLIRYENEEAVDDSQLPKDRFSAERLKGVDSTLKIQPAELGDSAVYLCASSLAGGNQETQYFGPGTRLLVL.

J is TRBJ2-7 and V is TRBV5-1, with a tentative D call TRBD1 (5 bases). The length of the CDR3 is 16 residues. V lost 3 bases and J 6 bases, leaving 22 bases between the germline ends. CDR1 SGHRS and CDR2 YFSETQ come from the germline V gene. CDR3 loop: CASSWGPGGHVSEQYF. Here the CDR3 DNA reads TGCGCCAGCAGCTGGGGCCCAGGCGGCCACGTCTCCGAGCAGTACTTC.

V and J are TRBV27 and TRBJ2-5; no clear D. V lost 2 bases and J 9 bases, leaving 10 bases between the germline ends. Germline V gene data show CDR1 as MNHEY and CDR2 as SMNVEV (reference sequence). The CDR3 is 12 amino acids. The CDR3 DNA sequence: TGTGCCAGCAGTTTAATCGGTTCGGCCCAGTACTTC. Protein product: CASSLIGSAQYF.

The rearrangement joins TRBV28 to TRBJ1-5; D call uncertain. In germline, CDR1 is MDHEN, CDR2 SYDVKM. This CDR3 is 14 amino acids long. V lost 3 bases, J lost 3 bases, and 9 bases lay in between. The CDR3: CASSLGGNNQPQHF. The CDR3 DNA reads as TGTGCCAGCAGTTTGGGCGGGAACAATCAGCCCCAGCATTTT.

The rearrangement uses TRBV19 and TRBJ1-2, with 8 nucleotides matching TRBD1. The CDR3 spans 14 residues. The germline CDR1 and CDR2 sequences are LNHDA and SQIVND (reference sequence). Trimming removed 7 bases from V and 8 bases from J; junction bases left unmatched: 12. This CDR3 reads CASNPDRGRRGYTF. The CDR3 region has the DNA TGTGCCAGTAACCCCGACAGGGGCCGACGGGGCTACACCTTC.

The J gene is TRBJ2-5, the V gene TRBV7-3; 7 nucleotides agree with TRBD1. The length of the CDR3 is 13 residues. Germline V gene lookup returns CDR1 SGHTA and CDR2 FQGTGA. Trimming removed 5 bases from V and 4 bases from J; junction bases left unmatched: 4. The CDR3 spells CASSATGRETQYF. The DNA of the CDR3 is TGTGCCAGCAGCGCGACAGGGAGAGAGACCCAGTACTTC.

In nucleotides, the CDR3 is TGTGCCAGCAGTGACCCGGGACTAGTAATCTACGAGCAGTACTTC. It translates to CASSDPGLVIYEQYF. The rearrangement uses TRBV6-1 and TRBJ2-7, with 8 positions matching TRBD2. Germline CDR1 MNHNS, CDR2 SASEGT. The CDR3 loop spans 15 amino acids. The junction had 7 bases not matched to a gene; V was cut back by 3 bases and J by 3 bases.

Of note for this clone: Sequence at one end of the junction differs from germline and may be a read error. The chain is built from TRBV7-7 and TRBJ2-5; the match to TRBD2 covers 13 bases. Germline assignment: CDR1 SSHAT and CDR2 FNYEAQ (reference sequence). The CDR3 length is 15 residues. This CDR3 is CASSTSGRAGETQYF. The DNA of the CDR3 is TGTGCTAGCAGCACTAGCGGGAGGGCCGGTGAGACCCAGTACTTC.

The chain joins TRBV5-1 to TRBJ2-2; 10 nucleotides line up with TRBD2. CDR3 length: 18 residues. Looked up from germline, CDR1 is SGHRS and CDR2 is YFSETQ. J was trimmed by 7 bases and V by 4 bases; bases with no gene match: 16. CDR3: CASSPRTLAGGSDGELFF. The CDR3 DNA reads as TGCGCCAGCAGCCCCAGAACTTTAGCGGGGGGAAGCGACGGGGAGCTGTTTTTT.

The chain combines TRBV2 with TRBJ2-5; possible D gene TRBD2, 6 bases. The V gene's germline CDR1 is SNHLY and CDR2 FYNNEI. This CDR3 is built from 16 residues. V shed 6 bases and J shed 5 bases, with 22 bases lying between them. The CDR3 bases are TGTGCCAGCAGACACACCAGACAGACTAGAGAGGAGACCCAGTACTTC. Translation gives CASRHTRQTREETQYF.

This CDR3 is CAISAGTYEQYF. As DNA, the CDR3 is TGTGCCATCAGTGCCGGGACCTACGAGCAGTACTTC. This chain joins TRBV10-3 and TRBJ2-7; maybe TRBD2 (5 bases). V was cut by 4 bases and J by 2 bases, with 6 bases left in between. CDR1 is ENHRY and CDR2 is SYGVKD in the germline V gene. The CDR3 sequence is 12 residues long.

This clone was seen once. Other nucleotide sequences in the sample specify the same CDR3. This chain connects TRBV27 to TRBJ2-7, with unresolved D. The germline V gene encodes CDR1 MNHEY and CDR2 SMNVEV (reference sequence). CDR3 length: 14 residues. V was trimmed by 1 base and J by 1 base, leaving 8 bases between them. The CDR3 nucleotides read TGTGCCAGCAGTTTATACGCGAGTTCCTACGAGCAGTACTTC. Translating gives CASSLYASSYEQYF.

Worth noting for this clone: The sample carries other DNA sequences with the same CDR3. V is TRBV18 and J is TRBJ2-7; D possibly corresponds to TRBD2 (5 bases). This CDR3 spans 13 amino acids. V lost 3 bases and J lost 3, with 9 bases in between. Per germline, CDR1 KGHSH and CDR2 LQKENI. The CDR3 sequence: CASSPPGGYEQYF. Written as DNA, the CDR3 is TGTGCCAGCTCACCCCCAGGAGGCTACGAGCAGTACTTC.

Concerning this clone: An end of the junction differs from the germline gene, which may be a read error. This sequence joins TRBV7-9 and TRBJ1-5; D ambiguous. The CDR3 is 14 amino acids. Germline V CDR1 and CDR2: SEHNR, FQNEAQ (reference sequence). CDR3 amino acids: CSSSLNSRDQPQHF. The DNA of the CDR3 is TGTTCCAGCAGCTTAAATAGTCGGGATCAGCCCCAGCATTTT.

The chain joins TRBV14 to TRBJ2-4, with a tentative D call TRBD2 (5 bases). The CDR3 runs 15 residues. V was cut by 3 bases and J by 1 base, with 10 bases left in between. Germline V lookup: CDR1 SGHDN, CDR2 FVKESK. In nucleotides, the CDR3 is TGTGCCAGCAGCCAGGGAGCGCTCGCCAAAAACATTCAGTACTTC. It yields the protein CASSQGALAKNIQYF. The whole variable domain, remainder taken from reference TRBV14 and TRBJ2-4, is EAGVTQFPSHSVIEKGQTVTLRCDPISGHDNLYWYRRVMGKEIKFLLHFVKESKQDESGMPNNRFLAERTGGTYSTLKVQPAELEDSGVYFCASSQGALAKNIQYFGAGTRLSVL.

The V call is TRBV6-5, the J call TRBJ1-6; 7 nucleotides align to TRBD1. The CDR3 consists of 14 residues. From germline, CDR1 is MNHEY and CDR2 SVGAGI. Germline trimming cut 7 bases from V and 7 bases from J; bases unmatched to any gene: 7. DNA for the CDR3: TGTGCCAGCACCCGGGGACAGAGAAATTCACCCCTCCACTTT. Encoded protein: CASTRGQRNSPLHF.

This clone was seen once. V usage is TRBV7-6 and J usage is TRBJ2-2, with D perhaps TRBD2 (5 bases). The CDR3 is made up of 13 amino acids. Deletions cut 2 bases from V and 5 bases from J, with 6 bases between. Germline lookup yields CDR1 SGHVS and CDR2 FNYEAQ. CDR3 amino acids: CASSLSGTGELFF. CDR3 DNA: TGTGCCAGCAGCTTATCGGGGACCGGGGAGCTGTTTTTT.

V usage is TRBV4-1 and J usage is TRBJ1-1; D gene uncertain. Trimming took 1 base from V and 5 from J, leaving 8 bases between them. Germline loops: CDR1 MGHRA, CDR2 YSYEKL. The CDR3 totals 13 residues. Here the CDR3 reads CASSQVEGTEAFF. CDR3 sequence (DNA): TGCGCCAGCAGCCAAGTTGAGGGAACTGAAGCTTTCTTT.

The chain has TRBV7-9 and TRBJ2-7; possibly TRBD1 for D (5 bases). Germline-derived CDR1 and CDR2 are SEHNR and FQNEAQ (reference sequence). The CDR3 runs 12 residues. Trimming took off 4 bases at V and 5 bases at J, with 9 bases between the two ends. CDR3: CASSSGSNEQYF. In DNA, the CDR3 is TGTGCCAGCAGCTCAGGGTCCAACGAGCAGTACTTC.

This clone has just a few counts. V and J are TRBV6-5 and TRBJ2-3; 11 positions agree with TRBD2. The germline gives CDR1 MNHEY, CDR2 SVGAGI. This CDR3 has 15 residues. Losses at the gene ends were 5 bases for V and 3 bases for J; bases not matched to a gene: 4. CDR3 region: CASSLAGGVTDTQYF. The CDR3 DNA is TGTGCCAGCAGTCTAGCGGGAGGTGTTACAGATACGCAGTATTTT.

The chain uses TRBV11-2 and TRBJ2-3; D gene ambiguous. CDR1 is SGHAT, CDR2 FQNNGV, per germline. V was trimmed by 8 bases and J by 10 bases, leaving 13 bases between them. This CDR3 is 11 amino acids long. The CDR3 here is CASLSLLAQYF. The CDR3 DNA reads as TGTGCCAGCTTAAGCTTGCTGGCGCAGTATTTT.